Here is one TCR beta chain with its context. Its antigen remains unknown. The data are from a study of T cell responses to AZD1222 COVID-19 vaccine. Regarding the study as a whole: Repertoires were obtained only post-peak T cell response. Spike-specific TCR repertoires showed rising breadth and depth after two AZD1222 doses.

Only in-frame clones appear in the TCRdb table, and some are missing; sequencing was by immunoSEQ multiplex PCR. The repertoire holds around 200,000 clones, 85% to 90% seen once, with 0.49% in the top ten. The CDR3 consists of 17 residues. Germline V gives CDR1 LGHNA, CDR2 YNFKEQ. After removal of 4 bases from V and 7 bases from J, the junction contained 8 bases not matched to a gene. This sample comprised peripheral blood, obtained on day 0 of AZD1222 vaccination. The rearrangement joins TRBV4-2 to TRBJ2-1, with TRBD2 matching 15 bases. The origin of this receptor is an adult in good health. CDR3 sequence (DNA): TGTGCCAGCAGCCCAGGGGGACTAGCGGGAGGTTGGAATGAGCAGTTCTTC. Its protein product is CASSPGGLAGGWNEQFF.